These 12 T cell receptor beta chains were sequenced from one sample in a study of vaccination effects on CD4 cells after COVID-19 (dated by TCRdb to between 2021 and 2024). After less than 13 days of culture, CD4+ T cells were isolated with the EasySep CD4+ T cell isolation kit. PCR-confirmed SARS-CoV-2 infection had occurred in convalescent patients between March and December 2020, before the Alpha, Beta and Delta variants emerged in the United States. Each participant received two doses of an mRNA SARS-CoV-2 vaccine, either BNT162b2 or mRNA-1273. For these TCRs, the target antigens are not known. The library came from the immunoSEQ multiplex PCR assay. TCRdb holds this immuneACCESS table with in-frame rearrangements only. Some clones are missing; in checked studies, unresolved V genes explain under half, and the rest has no known cause. The sample table lists roughly 30,000 clones, roughly 80% of them with a count of one. Around 7% of the sample comes from the top ten.

The sample here was CD4+ T cells from PBMCs cultured without peptide, taken after COVID-19 vaccination. The receptor source for this set is a human donor who had a prior SARS-CoV-2 infection.

The chain has TRBV7-8 and TRBJ1-4; D unclear. CDR1 and CDR2 (germline): SGHVS, FQNEAQ. CDR3 length equals 14 residues. The V end lost 5 bases, the J end lost 0 bases, and 7 bases lay between the germline ends. The CDR3 protein is CASSPRTTNEKLFF. Here the CDR3 DNA reads TGTGCCAGCAGCCCTAGAACAACTAATGAAAAACTGTTTTTT.

The chain links TRBV6-1 to TRBJ1-2; D is uncertain. CDR3 length: 15 residues. The germline V gene has CDR1 MNHNS and CDR2 SASEGT. The ends were cut back, 2 bases at V and 1 base at J, with 11 bases in the middle. The CDR3 here is CASSENRYNNYGYTF. CDR3 in DNA: TGTGCCAGCAGTGAAAACAGATATAATAACTATGGCTACACCTTC.

V usage is TRBV11-2 and J usage is TRBJ1-2; D may be TRBD1 (5 bases). With 2 bases removed from V and 6 bases from J, the gap between germline ends came to 16 bases. CDR3 length: 15 residues. Germline CDR1 and CDR2: SGHAT and FQNNGV. Written as DNA, the CDR3 is TGTGCCAGCAGCTTAAGAGGGGACTTAGGTGATGGCTACACCTTC. Protein product: CASSLRGDLGDGYTF.

This clone came up a few times. The rearrangement uses TRBV21-1 and TRBJ1-5; the table's D call TRBD1 went unverified against the DNA. TRBV21-1 is a known pseudogene. The CDR3 loop spans 15 amino acids. The CDR3: CASSKEQDSNQPQHF. The CDR3 nucleotides are TGTGCCAGCAGCAAAGAACAAGATAGCAATCAGCCCCAGCATTTT.

This chain links TRBV6-2 or TRBV6-3 with TRBJ2-7, with 15 bases aligning to TRBD2. The CDR3 runs to 20 residues. From germline, CDR1 is MNHEY and CDR2 SVGEGT. The V segment lost 0 bases and the J segment 0 bases; nucleotides outside the gene matches: 9. CDR3 coding DNA: TGTGCCAGCAGTTACTCGAGAGCCGGGACTAGCGGGGGGTTCTCCTACGAGCAGTACTTC. This codes for CASSYSRAGTSGGFSYEQYF.

V gene TRBV3-1 (or the pseudogene TRBV3-2) combines with J gene TRBJ2-2, with D hard to call. Between the trimmed V and J ends, which lost 7 bases and 0 bases, there was a span of 6 bases. The germline V gene has CDR1 LGHDT and CDR2 YNNKEL (reference sequence). The CDR3 contains 13 residues. The CDR3 DNA reads as TGTGCCAGCACCAGGCCGAACACCGGGGAGCTGTTTTTT. It specifies CASTRPNTGELFF.

This CDR3 reads CASSLVRVGTEAFF. Written as DNA, the CDR3 is TGTGCCAGCAGCTTGGTCAGGGTCGGCACTGAAGCTTTCTTT. The chain combines TRBV11-3 with TRBJ1-1; tentative D call: TRBD1 (5 bases). This CDR3 has 14 amino acids. Looked up from germline, CDR1 is SGHNT and CDR2 is YENEEA. Trimming took 3 bases from V and 4 from J, leaving 12 bases between them.

CDR3 nucleotides: TGTGCCAGCAGCAAAGAGGAAACAGGGGGCGGAGGACAGCCCCAGCATTTT. Encoded protein: CASSKEETGGGGQPQHF. The V call is TRBV21-1, the J call TRBJ1-5; the table's D call, TRBD1, has no DNA check behind it. TRBV21-1 is annotated as a pseudogene. The CDR3 is 17 amino acids.

The chain joins TRBV7-8 to TRBJ2-2; weak D call: TRBD2 (5 bases). The CDR3 extends over 16 amino acids. From germline, CDR1 is SGHVS and CDR2 FQNEAQ. The ends were cut back, 1 base at V and 0 bases at J, with 9 bases in the middle. CDR3: CASSLEGLANTGELFF. In DNA, the CDR3 is TGTGCCAGCAGCTTAGAAGGACTGGCGAACACCGGGGAGCTGTTTTTT.

For the CDR3, the DNA is TGCGCCAGCAGCTCCCGGGATACTCTTGACCTGAACTATGGCTACACCTTC. It specifies CASSSRDTLDLNYGYTF. The J gene is TRBJ1-2, the V gene TRBV5-1; no definite D call. The CDR3 sequence is 17 residues long. Trimming removed 3 bases from V and 2 bases from J, with 20 bases in between. In germline, CDR1 is SGHRS, CDR2 YFSETQ.

The V gene is TRBV3-1 (or the pseudogene TRBV3-2), the J gene TRBJ1-6; 9 nucleotides match TRBD1. The CDR3 totals 14 residues. Per germline, CDR1 LGHDT and CDR2 YNNKEL (reference sequence). Trimming removed 4 bases from V and 9 bases from J; junction bases left unmatched: 4. The CDR3 region has the DNA TGTGCCAGCAGCCTGGGACAGGGTGGTTCACCCCTCCACTTT. Translation gives CASSLGQGGSPLHF.

The chain links TRBV19 to TRBJ2-7; D is possibly TRBD1 (6 bases). Germline CDR1 and CDR2: LNHDA and SQIVND (reference sequence). Trimming took 5 bases from V and 2 from J, leaving 16 bases between them. The CDR3 has 15 residues. The CDR3 DNA reads TGTGCCAGTAGTCCACAGGGCGCCCTACCCTACGAGCAGTACTTC. Its translation is CASSPQGALPYEQYF.